Sequencing of this T cell receptor beta chain was carried out in a study of cytomegalovirus exposure and HLA in healthy donors. Assay: immunoSEQ multiplex PCR; the TCRdb copy retains only in-frame clones and omits some. Found here are fewer than 100,000 clones, approximately 94% of them singletons; the top ten hold approximately 3.4%. The germline V gene encodes CDR1 MRHNA and CDR2 SNTAGT. V gave up 2 bases and J gave up 15 bases, with 22 bases separating them. The CDR3 loop spans 15 amino acids. The sequenced sample was PBMCs. The chain carries TRBV6-4 and TRBJ2-2; D unclear. This clonotype originated in a woman aged 18 to 35 in good health and CMV-seropositive. The CDR3 nucleotides are TGTGCCAGCAGTGACCTAACTCGAGGCGCGCGGCGGTTGTTTTTT. As protein: CASSDLTRGARRLFF.